This is a list of T cell receptor beta chains from one sample in a study of T cell responses to AZD1222 COVID-19 vaccine. Here immunoSEQ multiplex PCR was the method, and the copy in TCRdb shows in-frame clones only, minus some. The data show approximately 100,000 clones, 92% seen once. Sequencing used peripheral blood, obtained on day 0 of AZD1222 vaccination. Receptor source: an adult in good health. CDR3s include the opening cysteine and the closing phenylalanine or tryptophan. The order of the fields is clone size, V gene, J gene, D gene, CDR3 DNA, CDR3 protein. D genes are given only for firm matches. Rows give clone size only sometimes, using once, few, many, or a class for an expanded clone.

clone_size: .; v_call: TRBV24-1; j_call: TRBJ2-1; d_call: .; cdr3_nt: TGTGCCACCAGTGACAGCTCCTACAATGAGCAGTTCTTC; cdr3_aa: CATSDSSYNEQFF
clone_size: few; v_call: TRBV4-2; j_call: TRBJ2-7; d_call: .; cdr3_nt: TGTGCCAGCAGCCAAGTTGGTCAAGGGGGGGCCTACGAGCAGTACTTC; cdr3_aa: CASSQVGQGGAYEQYF
clone_size: .; v_call: TRBV7-9; j_call: TRBJ1-5; d_call: .; cdr3_nt: TGTGCCAACAGCTTTGGGCCTAGCAATCAGCCCCAGCATTTT; cdr3_aa: CANSFGPSNQPQHF
clone_size: .; v_call: TRBV28; j_call: TRBJ1-2; d_call: .; cdr3_nt: TGTGCCAGCAGTTACCCGACAGCGGACTATGGCTACACCTTC; cdr3_aa: CASSYPTADYGYTF
clone_size: .; v_call: TRBV2; j_call: TRBJ1-5; d_call: TRBD1; cdr3_nt: TGTGCCAGCAGGTTAAGGACAGGGTCCCGTAATCAGCCCCAGCATTTT; cdr3_aa: CASRLRTGSRNQPQHF
clone_size: .; v_call: TRBV30; j_call: TRBJ1-2; d_call: .; cdr3_nt: TGTGCCTGGAGTGTCAGAGCTAACTATGGCTACACCTTC; cdr3_aa: CAWSVRANYGYTF
clone_size: .; v_call: TRBV7-8; j_call: TRBJ1-1; d_call: .; cdr3_nt: TGTGCCAGCAGCTTAGGTAGTTTGTGGGTTGGTGAAGCTTTCTTT; cdr3_aa: CASSLGSLWVGEAFF
clone_size: .; v_call: TRBV7-2; j_call: TRBJ2-2; d_call: .; cdr3_nt: TGTGCCAGCAGCGCTAGGACTGGAGGAGGCGGGGAGCTGTTTTTT; cdr3_aa: CASSARTGGGGELFF
clone_size: .; v_call: TRBV11-1; j_call: TRBJ2-6; d_call: TRBD2; cdr3_nt: TGTGCCAGCAGCCGCGGGGGGGCTGGGGCCAACGTCCTGACTTTC; cdr3_aa: CASSRGGAGANVLTF
clone_size: .; v_call: TRBV10-3; j_call: TRBJ1-1; d_call: TRBD1; cdr3_nt: TGTGCCATCATGGGGACAGGGAACACTGAAGCTTTCTTT; cdr3_aa: CAIMGTGNTEAFF
clone_size: once; v_call: TRBV3-1/TRBV3-2; j_call: TRBJ1-5; d_call: .; cdr3_nt: TGTGCCAGCAGCCAAGACCCGGCAGGAGATCAGCCCCAGCATTTT; cdr3_aa: CASSQDPAGDQPQHF
clone_size: .; v_call: TRBV18; j_call: TRBJ1-1; d_call: .; cdr3_nt: TGTGCCAGCTCACCACCTATCCAGGAAAGTCAAGCTTTCTTT; cdr3_aa: CASSPPIQESQAFF
clone_size: once; v_call: TRBV19; j_call: TRBJ2-3; d_call: .; cdr3_nt: TGTGCCAGTAGTATAAGGCGGTTGGCGGGATCAGATACGCAGTATTTT; cdr3_aa: CASSIRRLAGSDTQYF
clone_size: .; v_call: TRBV19; j_call: TRBJ1-1; d_call: TRBD1; cdr3_nt: TGTGCCAGTAGTACGGGGGACAGGATGAACACTGAAGCTTTCTTT; cdr3_aa: CASSTGDRMNTEAFF
clone_size: .; v_call: TRBV7-8; j_call: TRBJ1-1; d_call: .; cdr3_nt: TGTGCCAGCAGCTTCCCCCGGAACACTGAAGCTTTCTTT; cdr3_aa: CASSFPRNTEAFF
clone_size: .; v_call: TRBV12-3/TRBV12-4; j_call: TRBJ1-2; d_call: .; cdr3_nt: TGTGCCAGCAGTCTCTCACGTTACTATGGCTACACCTTC; cdr3_aa: CASSLSRYYGYTF
clone_size: .; v_call: TRBV27; j_call: TRBJ2-3; d_call: .; cdr3_nt: TGTGCCAGCAGTTTAGAGGGTTCTAGCACAGATACGCAGTATTTT; cdr3_aa: CASSLEGSSTDTQYF
clone_size: .; v_call: TRBV7-3; j_call: TRBJ2-3; d_call: TRBD2; cdr3_nt: TGTGCCAGCAGCTCCTCTAGCGGGGCCACCGTCGGAACAGATACGCAGTATTTT; cdr3_aa: CASSSSSGATVGTDTQYF
clone_size: .; v_call: TRBV15; j_call: TRBJ1-4; d_call: .; cdr3_nt: TGTGCCACCAGCAGATATGGGGGATCAACTAATGAAAAACTGTTTTTT; cdr3_aa: CATSRYGGSTNEKLFF
clone_size: .; v_call: TRBV6-5; j_call: TRBJ2-1; d_call: .; cdr3_nt: TGTGCCAGCAGTTATTCCCGGGTGGGCAATGAGCAGTTCTTC; cdr3_aa: CASSYSRVGNEQFF
clone_size: .; v_call: TRBV19; j_call: TRBJ1-1; d_call: .; cdr3_nt: TGTGCCAGTAGTATGCGCGACAGAAACACTGAAGCTTTCTTT; cdr3_aa: CASSMRDRNTEAFF
clone_size: once; v_call: TRBV5-1; j_call: TRBJ2-7; d_call: .; cdr3_nt: TGCGCCAGCAGCTTGGAAGAGAGGGGCTACGAGCAGTACTTC; cdr3_aa: CASSLEERGYEQYF
clone_size: .; v_call: TRBV19; j_call: TRBJ1-3; d_call: .; cdr3_nt: TGTGCCAGTAGCGTAGGGGGGCAGAGCTCTGGAAACACCATATATTTT; cdr3_aa: CASSVGGQSSGNTIYF
clone_size: .; v_call: TRBV12-3/TRBV12-4; j_call: TRBJ1-2; d_call: TRBD1; cdr3_nt: TGTGCCAGCAGCACAGGGGTTAACTATGGCTACACCTTC; cdr3_aa: CASSTGVNYGYTF
clone_size: .; v_call: TRBV4-2; j_call: TRBJ2-1; d_call: .; cdr3_nt: TGTGCCAGCAGCCAAAAGAGGGCTGGACCCCTCAATGAGCAGTTCTTC; cdr3_aa: CASSQKRAGPLNEQFF
clone_size: .; v_call: TRBV7-2; j_call: TRBJ2-7; d_call: TRBD1; cdr3_nt: TGTGCCAGCAGCTCCGGGACAGGGAAGTGGGAGCAGTACTTC; cdr3_aa: CASSSGTGKWEQYF
clone_size: .; v_call: TRBV2; j_call: TRBJ1-1; d_call: .; cdr3_nt: TGTGCCAGCAGTGACCAGGGTGCCCCCACTGAAGCTTTCTTT; cdr3_aa: CASSDQGAPTEAFF
clone_size: .; v_call: TRBV7-9; j_call: TRBJ1-6; d_call: .; cdr3_nt: TGTGCCAGCAGCTCGGACCGCTCCTATAATTCACCCCTCCACTTT; cdr3_aa: CASSSDRSYNSPLHF
clone_size: .; v_call: TRBV15; j_call: TRBJ2-7; d_call: .; cdr3_nt: TGTGCCACCAGCAGATCCCCACAACGGCAGGTCTCCTACGAGCAGTACTTC; cdr3_aa: CATSRSPQRQVSYEQYF
clone_size: .; v_call: TRBV24-1; j_call: TRBJ1-1; d_call: .; cdr3_nt: TGTGCCACCAGTGACGGAAGCAGCGCCGTAGCTTTCTTT; cdr3_aa: CATSDGSSAVAFF
clone_size: .; v_call: TRBV5-1; j_call: TRBJ1-2; d_call: .; cdr3_nt: TGCGCCAGCAGCTTGCCGGGTAGCTATGGCTACACCTTC; cdr3_aa: CASSLPGSYGYTF
clone_size: .; v_call: TRBV27; j_call: TRBJ2-4; d_call: TRBD2; cdr3_nt: TGTGCCAGCAGTAGGACTAGCGGGGGCATCCTAGCCAAAAACATTCAGTACTTC; cdr3_aa: CASSRTSGGILAKNIQYF
clone_size: .; v_call: TRBV27; j_call: TRBJ2-7; d_call: TRBD1; cdr3_nt: TGTGCCAGCAGTTTATGGGACAGCCTTCCCTACGAGCAGTACTTC; cdr3_aa: CASSLWDSLPYEQYF
clone_size: .; v_call: TRBV5-3; j_call: TRBJ2-7; d_call: TRBD2; cdr3_nt: TGTGCCCCGCGGCCCAGGAGCGGGAGGAACGAGCAGTACTTC; cdr3_aa: CAPRPRSGRNEQYF
clone_size: .; v_call: TRBV7-2; j_call: TRBJ1-3; d_call: .; cdr3_nt: TGTGCCAGCAGCTTAATCCAGGCTTCACCTGGAAACACCATATATTTT; cdr3_aa: CASSLIQASPGNTIYF
clone_size: .; v_call: TRBV27; j_call: TRBJ1-5; d_call: .; cdr3_nt: TGTGCCAGCAGTGTCGGACAGTCCTACGCACCTCTCTCCCAGCATTTT; cdr3_aa: CASSVGQSYAPLSQHF
clone_size: .; v_call: TRBV9; j_call: TRBJ1-6; d_call: .; cdr3_nt: TGTGCCAGCAGCGTAAGTGTACAGAGGGATAATTCACCCCTCCACTTT; cdr3_aa: CASSVSVQRDNSPLHF
clone_size: .; v_call: TRBV15; j_call: TRBJ2-2; d_call: .; cdr3_nt: TGTGCCACCAGCACCCTTCGTGTGGTCGGGGAGCTGTTTTTT; cdr3_aa: CATSTLRVVGELFF
clone_size: once; v_call: TRBV5-1; j_call: TRBJ1-4; d_call: TRBD1; cdr3_nt: TGCGCCAGCAGCCTAGGACAGGGAACAACCCAACCAACAACTAATGAAAAACTGTTTTTT; cdr3_aa: CASSLGQGTTQPTTNEKLFF
clone_size: .; v_call: TRBV5-5; j_call: TRBJ2-7; d_call: .; cdr3_nt: TGTGCCAGCAGCTTGGATTCAGGAGCAGCCTACGAGCAGTACTTC; cdr3_aa: CASSLDSGAAYEQYF